These 25 T cell receptor beta chains originate from one sample sequenced in a study of T cell changes during pregnancy in multiple sclerosis. Profiled with immunoSEQ multiplex PCR; TCRdb holds only in-frame clones, not every one. This sample has 25,000 to 30,000 clones, with about 93% found just once. The input for sequencing was CD8+ T cells from peripheral blood mononuclear cells, taken before pregnancy. All receptors derive from a female donor with multiple sclerosis, enrolled in a pregnancy study.

The chain carries TRBV2 and TRBJ2-1; 7 nucleotides align to TRBD2. Looked up from germline, CDR1 is SNHLY and CDR2 is FYNNEI. The CDR3 extends over 16 amino acids. V was pared by 4 bases and J by 6 bases, with 12 bases of the junction left unmatched. The CDR3 DNA sequence: TGTGCCAGCAGTGGTGGGGGGAGGGGTTTGTTCAATGAGCAGTTCTTC. Protein product: CASSGGGRGLFNEQFF.

There are a few counts of this clone. The genes are TRBV25-1 and TRBJ2-2; 7 bases are shared with TRBD2. Germline V CDR1 and CDR2: MGHDK, SYGVNS. The CDR3 extends over 14 amino acids. J lost 3 bases, V lost 5 bases, and 3 bases had no gene match. In DNA, the CDR3 is TGTGCCAGCAGTAACGCGGGAGACACCGGGGAGCTGTTTTTT. Amino acids: CASSNAGDTGELFF. Combining the CDR3 with reference TRBV25-1 and TRBJ2-2 gives the whole variable domain EADIYQTPRYLVIGTGKKITLECSQTMGHDKMYWYQQDPGMELHLIHYSYGVNSTEKGDLSSESTVSRIRTEHFPLTLESARPSHTSQYLCASSNAGDTGELFFGEGSRLTVL.

The J gene is TRBJ2-5, the V gene TRBV4-3, with 8 bases identical to TRBD1. The germline V gene has CDR1 LGHNA and CDR2 YSLEER. The trim removed 0 bases at V and 4 bases at J, leaving 7 bases unmatched. The CDR3 length is 16 residues. The chain's CDR3 is CASSQDPHGQGETQYF. Written as DNA, the CDR3 is TGCGCCAGCAGCCAAGACCCCCATGGACAGGGAGAGACCCAGTACTTC.

This rearrangement joins TRBV5-5 to TRBJ2-3; the D is unclear. Germline values: CDR1 SGHKS, CDR2 YYEKEE (reference sequence). The germline V and J ends were trimmed by 0 bases and 4 bases, with 9 bases remaining between them. This CDR3 has 14 amino acids. The CDR3 loop is CASSLAFPSDTQYF. As DNA, the CDR3 is TGTGCCAGCAGCTTGGCGTTCCCCTCAGATACGCAGTATTTT.

V is TRBV6-1 and J is TRBJ1-2; the D gene is possibly TRBD1 (5 bases). The CDR3 covers 14 residues. Germline assignment: CDR1 MNHNS and CDR2 SASEGT. Trimming stripped 3 bases from V and 3 bases from J, with 11 bases between. CDR3 DNA sequence: TGTGCCAGCAGTGACAGGCAGGGATACTATGGCTACACCTTC. Protein product: CASSDRQGYYGYTF.

This sequence joins TRBV7-2 and TRBJ1-1; 9 bases match TRBD1. Germline V CDR1 and CDR2: SGHTA, FQGNSA. The V and J ends lost 2 bases and 5 bases, in that order; junction bases with no gene match: 6. The CDR3 spans 15 residues. The CDR3 DNA is TGTGCCAGCAGCTTAATGGGACAGGGTACGACTGAAGCTTTCTTT. It yields the protein CASSLMGQGTTEAFF.

J is TRBJ2-5 and V is TRBV28; possible D gene TRBD2, 7 bases. The CDR3 has 14 amino acids. V lost 3 bases and J lost 5, with 13 bases in between. Germline CDR1 and CDR2: MDHEN and SYDVKM. The CDR3 bases are TGTGCCAGCAGTTTCCGGGGGGCAGGGGAGACCCAGTACTTC. Translated, it gives CASSFRGAGETQYF.

The chain combines TRBV2 with TRBJ2-2, with a tentative D call TRBD2 (6 bases). The CDR3 sequence is 16 residues long. CDR1 is SNHLY and CDR2 is FYNNEI in the germline V gene. Trimming left V 4 bases short and J 5 bases short, with 17 bases between. CDR3 DNA: TGTGCCAGCAGTGGGTTTTATCTAGGAGGGACCGGGGAGCTGTTTTTT. Amino acids: CASSGFYLGGTGELFF.

The chain has TRBV27 and TRBJ2-1, with a tentative D call TRBD2 (6 bases). Germline CDR1 reads MNHEY; CDR2 reads SMNVEV (reference sequence). The length of the CDR3 is 13 residues. Trimming removed 4 bases at V and 14 bases at J, with 18 bases between. DNA for the CDR3: TGTGCCAGCAGTTCTGATCTAGCGATGGGAAAGTTCTTC. It codes for CASSSDLAMGKFF.

The rearrangement links TRBV19 to TRBJ2-1; 10 bases are shared with TRBD2. This CDR3 comprises 15 residues. V lost 8 bases and J lost 6; bases outside the gene matches: 10. CDR1 is LNHDA, CDR2 SQIVND, per germline (reference sequence). The CDR3 reads CASSLGAGGPNEQFF. The CDR3 DNA reads TGTGCCAGTTCATTGGGAGCGGGAGGGCCCAATGAGCAGTTCTTC.

The CDR3, as DNA: TGTGCCATCAGTGAGTCGGGGCTACGAAACACCATATATTTT. It encodes CAISESGLRNTIYF. This chain links TRBV10-3 with TRBJ1-3; perhaps TRBD1 as D (5 bases). Germline CDR1 and CDR2: ENHRY and SYGVKD. V was pared by 0 bases and J by 5 bases, with 8 bases between. The CDR3 spans 14 residues.

To note about this clone: A junction boundary mismatches the germline segment, possibly from a read error. The chain recombines TRBV9 with TRBJ2-7; TRBD2 agrees at 8 bases. CDR1 SGDLS and CDR2 YYNGEE come from the germline V gene. This CDR3 spans 16 amino acids. The CDR3 loop reads CASSVDGSGSSYGQYF. The CDR3 region has the DNA TGTGCCAGCAGCGTAGACGGCAGCGGGAGCTCCTACGGGCAGTACTTC.

The CDR3 DNA is TGCGCCAGCAGCTGGGTCCAGGGATCCTACGAGCAGTACTTC. This gives the protein CASSWVQGSYEQYF. The genes are TRBV5-1 and TRBJ2-7, with D tentatively TRBD1 (5 bases). The length of the CDR3 is 14 residues. V lost 3 bases, J lost 1 base, and 11 bases lay in between. Germline CDR1 and CDR2: SGHRS and YFSETQ.

This sequence joins TRBV15 and TRBJ1-2; 7 nucleotides line up with TRBD1. This CDR3 has 15 residues. The germline V gene has CDR1 LNHNV and CDR2 YYDKDF (reference sequence). Trimming at V came to 5 bases and at J to 3 bases, leaving 9 bases not matched to a gene. As DNA, the CDR3 is TGTGCCACCAGCGATTACAGGGGATCGGACTATGGCTACACCTTC. It translates to CATSDYRGSDYGYTF.

CDR3 DNA: TGTGCCAGCAGCTTAGGAGGGGGCTCCTACAATGAGCAGTTCTTC. Encoded protein: CASSLGGGSYNEQFF. The chain employs TRBV7-6 and TRBJ2-1, with D perhaps matching TRBD1 (6 bases). Germline values: CDR1 SGHVS, CDR2 FNYEAQ. Trimming removed 1 base from V and 0 bases from J, with 7 bases in between. The CDR3 consists of 15 residues.

V and J are TRBV19 and TRBJ1-2, with 8 bases fitting TRBD1. The CDR3 loop spans 16 amino acids. The germline V gene has CDR1 LNHDA and CDR2 SQIVND (reference sequence). J was trimmed by 8 bases and V by 3 bases; bases with no gene match: 14. In DNA, the CDR3 is TGTGCCAGTAGTATTGAGGACAGGGAGGCTTTGGACGGCTACACCTTC. It translates to CASSIEDREALDGYTF.

A single count supports this clone. This chain joins TRBV7-2 and TRBJ2-7, with 7 bases fitting TRBD1. CDR1 is SGHTA and CDR2 is FQGNSA in the germline V gene. V dropped 4 bases and J dropped 4; count of bases not matched to a gene: 4. This CDR3 contains 13 residues. Here the CDR3 DNA reads TGTGCCAGCAGCTCTTCGACAGGGTACGAGCAGTACTTC. Translation: CASSSSTGYEQYF.

This chain uses TRBV5-6 with TRBJ2-1; possibly TRBD2 for D (6 bases). This CDR3 is 14 amino acids long. V dropped 3 bases and J dropped 5 bases, with 12 bases sitting between them. Germline-derived CDR1 and CDR2 are SGHDT and YYEEEE. The CDR3 DNA is TGTGCCAGCAGCTCGGGAGCAGCCCACAATGAGCAGTTCTTC. As protein: CASSSGAAHNEQFF.

The chain couples TRBV7-9 to TRBJ2-5, with TRBD1 matching 7 bases. The CDR3 runs 16 residues. Germline V gene data show CDR1 as SEHNR and CDR2 as FQNEAQ (reference sequence). The V and J ends lost 4 bases and 2 bases, in that order; junction bases with no gene match: 10. The CDR3 DNA is TGTGCCAGCAGCTCGAACAGGGGCGACGATCAAGAGACCCAGTACTTC. This translates into CASSSNRGDDQETQYF.

This clone was seen a single time. The V and J genes are TRBV7-9 and TRBJ2-7; 9 positions agree with TRBD1. Germline CDR1 SEHNR, CDR2 FQNEAQ (reference sequence). V was clipped by 3 bases and J by 0 bases; unmatched bases: 3. This CDR3 contains 15 residues. Written as DNA, the CDR3 is TGTGCCAGCAGCTTGGGACAGGGCCTCTCCTACGAGCAGTACTTC. This codes for CASSLGQGLSYEQYF.

The gene calls are TRBV27 and TRBJ2-1, with D hard to call. The V gene's germline CDR1 is MNHEY and CDR2 SMNVEV (reference sequence). This CDR3 contains 13 residues. The CDR3 protein is CAARRSSYNEQFF. The CDR3 nucleotides read TGTGCGGCGAGGCGGAGCTCCTACAATGAGCAGTTCTTC.

This chain uses TRBV4-1 with TRBJ2-7; 7 positions agree with TRBD2. The V and J ends lost 4 bases and 3 bases, in that order; junction bases with no gene match: 9. There are 15 residues in the CDR3. CDR1 MGHRA and CDR2 YSYEKL come from the germline V gene. The CDR3: CASSPRAAGNYEQYF. The CDR3 region has the DNA TGCGCCAGCAGCCCCCGGGCAGCGGGGAACTACGAGCAGTACTTC.

This clone was seen once. The V call is TRBV28, the J call TRBJ2-2; D remains ambiguous. Looked up from germline, CDR1 is MDHEN and CDR2 is SYDVKM. This CDR3 spans 15 amino acids. V lost 5 bases, J lost 0 bases, and 10 bases lay in between. The CDR3 nucleotides are TGTGCCAGCAGTCGCCAGCGACCGAACACCGGGGAGCTGTTTTTT. This codes for CASSRQRPNTGELFF.

This clone was recorded once. The chain uses TRBV7-9 and TRBJ2-5; TRBD1 matches 7 bases. The CDR3 has 14 amino acids. V shed 10 bases and J 4 bases; nucleotides not matched to a gene: 12. CDR1 is SEHNR, CDR2 FQNEAQ, per germline (reference sequence). The CDR3 sequence: CATNLGGGGETQYF. CDR3 sequence (DNA): TGTGCCACCAATTTAGGGGGCGGCGGAGAGACCCAGTACTTC.

The CDR3 here is CASRGQNSYEQYF. The DNA of the CDR3 is TGTGCCAGCCGGGGACAGAACTCCTACGAGCAGTACTTC. The chain is built from TRBV6-1 and TRBJ2-7; 7 bases line up with TRBD1. Trimming took 8 bases from V and 0 from J; bases not matched to a gene: 4. Germline V gene sequence: CDR1 MNHNS, CDR2 SASEGT. This CDR3 spans 13 amino acids.